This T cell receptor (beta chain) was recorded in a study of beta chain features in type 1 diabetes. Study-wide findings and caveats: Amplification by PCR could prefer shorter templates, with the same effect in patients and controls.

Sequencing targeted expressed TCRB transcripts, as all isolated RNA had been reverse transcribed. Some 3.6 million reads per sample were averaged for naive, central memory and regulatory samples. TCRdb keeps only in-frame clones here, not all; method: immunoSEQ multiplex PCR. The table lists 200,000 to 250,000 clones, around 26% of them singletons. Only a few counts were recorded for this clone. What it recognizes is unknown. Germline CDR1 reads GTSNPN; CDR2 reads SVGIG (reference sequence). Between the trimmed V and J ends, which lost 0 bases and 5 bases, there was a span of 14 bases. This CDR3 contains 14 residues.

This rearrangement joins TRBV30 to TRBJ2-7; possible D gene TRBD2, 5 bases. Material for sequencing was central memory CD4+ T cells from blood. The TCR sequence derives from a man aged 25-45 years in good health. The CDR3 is CAWSVNLARNEQYF. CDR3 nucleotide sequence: TGTGCCTGGAGTGTTAATCTAGCTCGGAACGAGCAGTACTTC.